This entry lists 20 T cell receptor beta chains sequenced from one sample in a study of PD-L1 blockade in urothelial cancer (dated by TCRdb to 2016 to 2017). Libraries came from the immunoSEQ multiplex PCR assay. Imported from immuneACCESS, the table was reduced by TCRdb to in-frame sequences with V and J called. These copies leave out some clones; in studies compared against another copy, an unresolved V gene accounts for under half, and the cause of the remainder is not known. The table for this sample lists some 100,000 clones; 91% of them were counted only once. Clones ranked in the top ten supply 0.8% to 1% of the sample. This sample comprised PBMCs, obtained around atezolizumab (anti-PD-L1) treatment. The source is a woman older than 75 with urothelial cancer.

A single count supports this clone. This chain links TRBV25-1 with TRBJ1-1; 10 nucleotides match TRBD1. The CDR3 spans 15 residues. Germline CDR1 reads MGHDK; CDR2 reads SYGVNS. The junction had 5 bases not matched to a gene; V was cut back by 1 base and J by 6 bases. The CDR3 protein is CASSESRDRGAEAFF. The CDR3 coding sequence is TGTGCCAGCAGTGAATCCCGGGACAGGGGAGCTGAAGCTTTCTTT. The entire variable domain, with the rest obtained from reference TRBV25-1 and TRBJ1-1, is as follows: EADIYQTPRYLVIGTGKKITLECSQTMGHDKMYWYQQDPGMELHLIHYSYGVNSTEKGDLSSESTVSRIRTEHFPLTLESARPSHTSQYLCASSESRDRGAEAFFGQGTRLTVV.

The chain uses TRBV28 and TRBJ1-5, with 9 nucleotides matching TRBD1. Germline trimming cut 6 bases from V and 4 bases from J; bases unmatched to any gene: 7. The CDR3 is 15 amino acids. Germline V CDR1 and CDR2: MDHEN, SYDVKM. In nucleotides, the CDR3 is TGTGCCAGCAGCCTCGGGACAGGGAGGAATCAGCCCCAGCATTTT. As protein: CASSLGTGRNQPQHF.

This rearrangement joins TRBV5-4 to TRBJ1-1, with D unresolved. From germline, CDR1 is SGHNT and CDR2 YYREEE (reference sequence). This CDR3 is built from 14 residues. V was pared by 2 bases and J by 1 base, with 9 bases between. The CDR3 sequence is CASSFWQPNTEAFF. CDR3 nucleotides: TGTGCCAGCAGCTTCTGGCAACCGAACACTGAAGCTTTCTTT.

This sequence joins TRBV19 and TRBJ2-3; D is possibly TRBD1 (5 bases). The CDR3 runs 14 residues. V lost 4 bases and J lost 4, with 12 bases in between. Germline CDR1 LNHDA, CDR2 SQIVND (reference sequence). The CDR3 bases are TGTGCCAGTAGTAAGGGGATAGTCTCAGATACGCAGTATTTT. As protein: CASSKGIVSDTQYF.

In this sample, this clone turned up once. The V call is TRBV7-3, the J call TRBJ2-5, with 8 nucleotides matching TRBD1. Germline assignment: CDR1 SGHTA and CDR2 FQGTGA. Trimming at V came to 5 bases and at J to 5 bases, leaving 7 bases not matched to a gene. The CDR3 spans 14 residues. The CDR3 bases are TGTGCCAGCAGCCCAGACAGGGGCGACGAGACCCAGTACTTC. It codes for CASSPDRGDETQYF.

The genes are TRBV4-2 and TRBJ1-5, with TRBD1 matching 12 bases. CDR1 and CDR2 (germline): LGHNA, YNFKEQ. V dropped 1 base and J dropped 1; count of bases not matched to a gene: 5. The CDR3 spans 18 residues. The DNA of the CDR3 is TGTGCCAGCAGCCAAGGGGGACAGGGGGCGCGAAGCAATCAGCCCCAGCATTTT. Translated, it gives CASSQGGQGARSNQPQHF.

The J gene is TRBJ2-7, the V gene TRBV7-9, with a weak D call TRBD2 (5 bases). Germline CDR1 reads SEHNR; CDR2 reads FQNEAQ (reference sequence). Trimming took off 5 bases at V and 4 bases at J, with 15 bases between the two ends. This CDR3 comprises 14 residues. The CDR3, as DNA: TGTGCCAGCAGCCCGGGGTCAGGCCCGTACGAGCAGTACTTC. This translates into CASSPGSGPYEQYF. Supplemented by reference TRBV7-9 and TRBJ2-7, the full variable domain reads DTGVSQNPRHKITKRGQNVTFRCDPISEHNRLYWYRQTLGQGPEFLTYFQNEAQLEKSRLLSDRFSAERPKGSFSTLEIQRTEQGDSAMYLCASSPGSGPYEQYFGPGTRLTVT.

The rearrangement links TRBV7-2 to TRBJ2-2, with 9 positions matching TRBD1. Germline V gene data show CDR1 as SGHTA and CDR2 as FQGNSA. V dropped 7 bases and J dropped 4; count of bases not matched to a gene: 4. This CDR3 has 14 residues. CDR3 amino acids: CASKRQGGTGELFF. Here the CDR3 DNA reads TGTGCCAGCAAAAGACAGGGGGGCACCGGGGAGCTGTTTTTT.

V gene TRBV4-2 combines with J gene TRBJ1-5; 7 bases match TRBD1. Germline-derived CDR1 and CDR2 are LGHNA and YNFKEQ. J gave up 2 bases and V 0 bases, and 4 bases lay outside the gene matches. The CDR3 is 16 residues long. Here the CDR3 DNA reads TGTGCCAGCAGCCAAGAGCCCACAGGGGGCAATCAGCCCCAGCATTTT. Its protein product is CASSQEPTGGNQPQHF.

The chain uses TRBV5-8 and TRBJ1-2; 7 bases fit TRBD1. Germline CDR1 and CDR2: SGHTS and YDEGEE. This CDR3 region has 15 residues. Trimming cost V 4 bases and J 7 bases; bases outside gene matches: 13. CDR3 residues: CASSPGTVNPLGYTF. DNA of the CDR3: TGTGCCAGCAGCCCTGGGACAGTCAACCCCCTTGGCTACACCTTC. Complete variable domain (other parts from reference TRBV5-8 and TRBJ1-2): EAGVTQSPTHLIKTRGQQATLRCSPISGHTSVYWYQQALGLGLQFLLWYDEGEERNRGNFPPRFSGRQFPNYSSELNVNALELEDSALYLCASSPGTVNPLGYTFGSGTRLTVV.

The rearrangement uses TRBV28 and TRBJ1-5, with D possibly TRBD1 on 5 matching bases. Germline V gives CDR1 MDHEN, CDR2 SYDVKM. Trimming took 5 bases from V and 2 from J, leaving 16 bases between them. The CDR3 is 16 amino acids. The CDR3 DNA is TGTGCCAGCAGTGGCGGGGGAGGGGCGCGCAATCAGCCCCAGCATTTT. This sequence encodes CASSGGGGARNQPQHF.

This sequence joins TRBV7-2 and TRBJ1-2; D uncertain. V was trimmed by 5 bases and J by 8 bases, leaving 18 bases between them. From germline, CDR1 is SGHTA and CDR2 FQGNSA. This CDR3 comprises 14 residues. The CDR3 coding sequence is TGTGCCAGCAGCCCCGGTGGAGGTAAAGGCGGCTACACCTTC. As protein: CASSPGGGKGGYTF.

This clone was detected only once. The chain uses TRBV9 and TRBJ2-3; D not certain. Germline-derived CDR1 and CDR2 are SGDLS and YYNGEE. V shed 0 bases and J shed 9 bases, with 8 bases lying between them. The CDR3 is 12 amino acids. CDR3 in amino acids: CASSVEQTTQYF. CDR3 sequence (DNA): TGTGCCAGCAGCGTAGAACAGACAACGCAGTATTTT.

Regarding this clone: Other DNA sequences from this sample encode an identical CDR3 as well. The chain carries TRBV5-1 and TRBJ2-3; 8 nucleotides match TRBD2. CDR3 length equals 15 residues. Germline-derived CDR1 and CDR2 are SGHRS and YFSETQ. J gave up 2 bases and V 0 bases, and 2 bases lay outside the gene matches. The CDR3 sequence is CASSLERESTDTQYF. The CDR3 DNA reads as TGCGCCAGCAGCTTGGAGCGGGAGTCCACAGATACGCAGTATTTT. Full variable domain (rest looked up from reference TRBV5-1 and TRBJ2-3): KAGVTQTPRYLIKTRGQQVTLSCSPISGHRSVSWYQQTPGQGLQFLFEYFSETQRNKGNFPGRFSGRQFSNSRSEMNVSTLELGDSALYLCASSLERESTDTQYFGPGTRLTVL.

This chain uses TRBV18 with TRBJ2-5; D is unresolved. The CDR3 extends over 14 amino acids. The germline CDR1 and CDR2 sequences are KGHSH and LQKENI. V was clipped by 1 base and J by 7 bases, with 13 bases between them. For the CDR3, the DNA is TGTGCCAGCTCACCACAATTCATTGGCGGGACCCAGTACTTC. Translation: CASSPQFIGGTQYF. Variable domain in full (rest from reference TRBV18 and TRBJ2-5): NAGVMQNPRHLVRRRGQEARLRCSPMKGHSHVYWYRQLPEEGLKFMVYLQKENIIDESGMPKERFSAEFPKEGPSILRIQQVVRGDSAAYFCASSPQFIGGTQYFGPGTRLLVL.

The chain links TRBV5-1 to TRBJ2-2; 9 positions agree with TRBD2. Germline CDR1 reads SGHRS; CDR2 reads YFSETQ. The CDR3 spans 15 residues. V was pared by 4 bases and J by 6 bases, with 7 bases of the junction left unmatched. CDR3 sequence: CASSAGLAGSGELFF. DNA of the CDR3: TGCGCCAGCAGCGCGGGACTAGCTGGGTCCGGGGAGCTGTTTTTT.

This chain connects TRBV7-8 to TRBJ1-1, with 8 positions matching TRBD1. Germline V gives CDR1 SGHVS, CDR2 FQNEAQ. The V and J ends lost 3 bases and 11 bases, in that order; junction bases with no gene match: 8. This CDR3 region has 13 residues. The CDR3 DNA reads TGTGCCAGCAGCTTCGGACAGGGATTGGATGCTTTCTTT. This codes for CASSFGQGLDAFF.

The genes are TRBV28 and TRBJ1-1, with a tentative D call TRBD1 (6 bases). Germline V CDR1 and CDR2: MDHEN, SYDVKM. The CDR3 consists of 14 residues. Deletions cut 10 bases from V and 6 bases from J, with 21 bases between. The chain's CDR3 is CATRGGGLLPEAFF. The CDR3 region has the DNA TGTGCCACAAGAGGGGGGGGCCTTCTCCCTGAAGCTTTCTTT.

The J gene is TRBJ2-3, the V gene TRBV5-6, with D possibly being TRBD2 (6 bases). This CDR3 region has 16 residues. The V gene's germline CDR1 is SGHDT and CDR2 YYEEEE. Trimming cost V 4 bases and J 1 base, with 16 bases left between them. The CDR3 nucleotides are TGTGCCAGCAGCGACCTCCCATGGGGGGGCACAGATACGCAGTATTTT. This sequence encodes CASSDLPWGGTDTQYF.

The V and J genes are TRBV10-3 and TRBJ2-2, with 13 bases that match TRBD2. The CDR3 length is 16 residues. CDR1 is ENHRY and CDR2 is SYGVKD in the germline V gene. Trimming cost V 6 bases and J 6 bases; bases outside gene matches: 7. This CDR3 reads CAIRDTSGRGPGELFF. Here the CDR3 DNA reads TGTGCCATCAGAGACACTAGCGGGAGGGGCCCCGGGGAGCTGTTTTTT.